The 7 T cell receptor beta chains given below trace back to one sample, sequenced in a study of OX40 agonist ivuxolimab in advanced cancers. The repertoire was sequenced with immunoSEQ multiplex PCR; TCRdb's copy has only in-frame clones and lacks some. The data hold more than 45,000 clones, with about 90% observed a single time. Sample: CD4+ or CD8+ T cells sorted from blood, taken in a trial of the OX40 agonist ivuxolimab. These TCRs come from an adult with an advanced solid tumor such as melanoma, head and neck, liver or kidney cancer.

This sequence joins TRBV11-2 and TRBJ2-1; TRBD2 matches at 10 bases. With V trimmed by 5 bases and J by 7 bases, 5 bases remained unmatched. The CDR3 consists of 14 residues. Germline CDR1 and CDR2: SGHAT and FQNNGV. The CDR3 spells CASSPSGRGNEQFF. The CDR3 DNA follows: TGTGCCAGCAGCCCTAGCGGGAGAGGTAATGAGCAGTTCTTC. The whole variable domain, remainder taken from reference TRBV11-2 and TRBJ2-1, is EAGVAQSPRYKIIEKRQSVAFWCNPISGHATLYWYQQILGQGPKLLIQFQNNGVVDDSQLPKDRFSAERLKGVDSTLKIQPAKLEDSAVYLCASSPSGRGNEQFFGPGTRLTVL.

The chain combines TRBV2 with TRBJ1-4; D may be TRBD1 (5 bases). The germline V and J ends were trimmed by 5 bases and 0 bases, with 10 bases remaining between them. This CDR3 comprises 15 residues. Germline V gene sequence: CDR1 SNHLY, CDR2 FYNNEI. The CDR3, as DNA: TGTGCCAGCAGTCGGGACGGATCAACTAATGAAAAACTGTTTTTT. It is translated as CASSRDGSTNEKLFF.

This rearrangement joins TRBV18 to TRBJ2-7, with a possible D match to TRBD2 (6 bases). The CDR3 is made up of 14 amino acids. Trimming left V 0 bases short and J 4 bases short, with 10 bases between. The V gene's germline CDR1 is KGHSH and CDR2 LQKENI. The CDR3: CASSPPEGVYEQYF. The CDR3 nucleotides are TGTGCCAGCTCACCACCGGAGGGAGTTTACGAGCAGTACTTC.

As DNA, the CDR3 is TGTGCCAGCAGCTTAGTCTTGGCGGGAATCTCCTACAATGAGCAGTTCTTC. Translating it yields CASSLVLAGISYNEQFF. The chain uses TRBV5-6 and TRBJ2-1; maybe TRBD2 (6 bases). This CDR3 is 17 amino acids long. V lost 2 bases to trimming and J lost 0 bases, with 15 bases between them. Germline loops: CDR1 SGHDT, CDR2 YYEEEE.

The chain links TRBV6-5 to TRBJ2-2; no definite D call. The germline V and J ends were trimmed by 2 bases and 6 bases, with 13 bases remaining between them. Germline CDR1 and CDR2: MNHEY and SVGAGI. The CDR3 is 15 amino acids. The CDR3 protein is CASSYGLHLSGELFF. The DNA for the CDR3 is TGTGCCAGCAGTTACGGCCTGCACCTATCCGGGGAGCTGTTTTTT.

The rearrangement uses TRBV18 and TRBJ2-7, with 8 bases aligning to TRBD2. From germline, CDR1 is KGHSH and CDR2 LQKENI. V lost 5 bases and J lost 4; bases outside the gene matches: 7. The CDR3 is 14 residues long. For the CDR3, the DNA is TGTGCCAGCTCAACGGGAGGGCCGGGGTACGAGCAGTACTTC. It translates to CASSTGGPGYEQYF.

The rearrangement joins TRBV27 to TRBJ2-1; tentatively, D is TRBD1 (5 bases). Deletions cut 6 bases from V and 7 bases from J, with 16 bases between. The germline V gene encodes CDR1 MNHEY and CDR2 SMNVEV (reference sequence). The CDR3 spans 14 residues. For the CDR3, the DNA is TGTGCCAGCAGCTCCTTGGCAGGGTGGAATGAGCAGTTCTTC. Its protein is CASSSLAGWNEQFF.